Listed here are 32 T cell receptor beta chains from one sample, sequenced in a study of blood T cell repertoires in COVID-19. Sequencing used immunoSEQ multiplex PCR; TCRdb keeps in-frame clones, though not all of them. In the table there are 70,000 to 95,000 clones, 70% to 90% of which are singletons. Sequenced input: peripheral blood. The receptor source for this set is a woman aged 70 to 79 with active or convalescent COVID-19.

This chain joins TRBV5-4 and TRBJ1-2; D perhaps matches TRBD1 (5 bases). The V and J ends lost 0 bases and 8 bases respectively, with 14 bases between them. The CDR3 sequence is 14 residues long. CDR1 and CDR2 (germline): SGHNT, YYREEE (reference sequence). The CDR3 coding sequence is TGTGCCAGCAGCTTGGCCGGGGGTACGGTGGGCTACACCTTC. It translates to CASSLAGGTVGYTF. The entire variable domain, with the rest obtained from reference TRBV5-4 and TRBJ1-2, is as follows: ETGVTQSPTHLIKTRGQQVTLRCSSQSGHNTVSWYQQALGQGPQFIFQYYREEENGRGNFPPRFSGLQFPNYSSELNVNALELDDSALYLCASSLAGGTVGYTFGSGTRLTVV.

This clone was recorded once. This chain links TRBV5-1 with TRBJ2-5, with 11 bases identical to TRBD2. This CDR3 contains 17 residues. V was clipped by 5 bases and J by 7 bases; unmatched bases: 16. Germline CDR1 and CDR2: SGHRS and YFSETQ. CDR3 nucleotides: TGCGCCAGCAGGCACCCCCAAACGACTAGCGGGGAGGGGACCCAGTACTTC. Translation: CASRHPQTTSGEGTQYF. Full variable domain (rest looked up from reference TRBV5-1 and TRBJ2-5): KAGVTQTPRYLIKTRGQQVTLSCSPISGHRSVSWYQQTPGQGLQFLFEYFSETQRNKGNFPGRFSGRQFSNSRSEMNVSTLELGDSALYLCASRHPQTTSGEGTQYFGPGTRLLVL.

This clone was seen more than once but under ten times. The V gene is TRBV20-1, the J gene TRBJ1-1, with D possibly TRBD1 on 5 matching bases. Germline assignment: CDR1 DFQATT and CDR2 SNEGSKA (reference sequence). V dropped 3 bases and J dropped 4 bases, with 6 bases sitting between them. This CDR3 spans 11 amino acids. In DNA form, the CDR3 reads TGCAGTGCTAGGACAGCCACTGAAGCTTTCTTT. Encoded protein: CSARTATEAFF.

This clone occurred once. The V call is TRBV19, the J call TRBJ2-1, with 7 nucleotides matching TRBD1. V gave up 8 bases and J gave up 1 base; unmatched junction bases: 5. The CDR3 is 14 amino acids. CDR1 and CDR2 from the germline V gene are LNHDA and SQIVND (reference sequence). The CDR3 nucleotides read TGTGCCAGTTCCAGACAGGGTTCCTACAATGAGCAGTTCTTC. Its protein is CASSRQGSYNEQFF. The variable domain in full, completed from reference TRBV19 and TRBJ2-1, reads DGGITQSPKYLFRKEGQNVTLSCEQNLNHDAMYWYRQDPGQGLRLIYYSQIVNDFQKGDIAEGYSVSREKKESFPLTVTSAQKNPTAFYLCASSRQGSYNEQFFGPGTRLTVL.

Comments on this clone: One end of the junction does not line up with germline, which may come from a read error. V gene TRBV28 combines with J gene TRBJ1-2; tentatively, D is TRBD1 (6 bases). Per germline, CDR1 MDHEN and CDR2 SYDVKM. CDR3 size: 10 residues. The CDR3: CASSSDRPIF. The CDR3 DNA is TGTGCCAGCAGTTCCGACAGGCCTATCTTC.

The genes are TRBV5-1 and TRBJ2-3; weak D call: TRBD1 (6 bases). The V end was cut by 4 bases, the J end by 1 base, with 10 bases between. This CDR3 contains 14 residues. Germline loops: CDR1 SGHRS, CDR2 YFSETQ. CDR3 sequence reads: CASSTDSRTDTQYF. The DNA for the CDR3 is TGCGCCAGCAGCACGGACAGCCGCACAGATACGCAGTATTTT.

The gene calls are TRBV6-6 and TRBJ1-2; TRBD1 matches 8 bases. Germline-derived CDR1 and CDR2 are MNHNY and SVGAGI (reference sequence). The ends lost 7 bases at V and 3 bases at J; junction bases unmatched: 4. The CDR3 has 13 amino acids. In nucleotides, the CDR3 is TGTGCCAGCACTACGGGACAGGACTATGGCTACACCTTC. Encoded protein: CASTTGQDYGYTF.

In its sample, this clone was seen once. This sequence joins TRBV10-3 and TRBJ2-7; D perhaps matches TRBD1 (5 bases). Trimming removed 5 bases at V and 5 bases at J, with 10 bases between. CDR1 is ENHRY, CDR2 SYGVKD, per germline. The CDR3 has 12 residues. In nucleotides, the CDR3 is TGTGCCATCAGTAAGGAACAGGACGAGCAGTACTTC. This translates into CAISKEQDEQYF.

The chain links TRBV18 to TRBJ2-7; a weak D match, TRBD2 (7 bases). There are 14 residues in the CDR3. Germline V gives CDR1 KGHSH, CDR2 LQKENI. Trimming took 1 base from V and 4 from J, leaving 11 bases between them. For the CDR3, the DNA is TGTGCCAGCTCACCACGGGGGGGGCCATACGAGCAGTACTTC. Translation: CASSPRGGPYEQYF.

The chain recombines TRBV6-6 with TRBJ2-3; D might be TRBD2 (6 bases). Germline assignment: CDR1 MNHNY and CDR2 SVGAGI (reference sequence). The CDR3 extends over 14 amino acids. Trimming took off 7 bases at V and 2 bases at J, with 13 bases between the two ends. CDR3 amino acids: CASTPGGSTDTQYF. CDR3 nucleotides: TGTGCCAGCACCCCCGGGGGTTCCACAGATACGCAGTATTTT.

The rearrangement joins TRBV13 to TRBJ2-5; 8 bases are a match to TRBD1. After removal of 2 bases from V and 4 bases from J, the junction contained 3 bases not matched to a gene. Per the germline V gene, CDR1 is PRHDT and CDR2 is FYEKMQ (reference sequence). The CDR3 spans 14 residues. The CDR3 sequence is CASSLYTGGETQYF. The CDR3 region has the DNA TGTGCCAGCAGCTTATACACAGGGGGAGAGACCCAGTACTTC.

The V and J genes are TRBV19 and TRBJ1-1; 7 bases match TRBD1. CDR1 and CDR2 from the germline V gene are LNHDA and SQIVND (reference sequence). The CDR3 extends over 14 amino acids. With 7 bases clipped from V and 1 base from J, the junction kept 6 bases outside the gene matches. CDR3 in amino acids: CASISDRRNTEAFF. The CDR3 DNA reads TGTGCCAGTATTTCGGACAGGCGGAACACTGAAGCTTTCTTT.

This chain links TRBV18 with TRBJ1-5, with TRBD1 matching 9 bases. The CDR3 is 17 residues long. The trim removed 6 bases at V and 2 bases at J, leaving 11 bases unmatched. CDR1 is KGHSH, CDR2 LQKENI, per germline. The CDR3 loop reads CASSSDRGGSGNQPQHF. CDR3 in DNA: TGTGCCAGCTCCTCGGACAGGGGAGGTTCCGGCAATCAGCCCCAGCATTTT.

The chain joins TRBV21-1 to TRBJ2-1; the listed D gene, TRBD1, was not tested against the DNA. TRBV21-1 represents a pseudogene. The CDR3 is made up of 17 amino acids. The CDR3 nucleotides are TGTGCCAGCACCCCTCCAGGGGACAGGGGGAACGGGAATGAGCAGTTCTTC. Amino acids: CASTPPGDRGNGNEQFF.

This clone appeared a single time. J is TRBJ1-5 and V is TRBV6-1; D not certain. The germline gives CDR1 MNHNS, CDR2 SASEGT. Trimming pared 2 bases from V and 2 bases from J, leaving 13 bases between. This CDR3 has 16 amino acids. CDR3 region: CASSEFRMWGNQPQHF. The CDR3 coding sequence is TGTGCCAGCAGTGAATTCAGGATGTGGGGCAATCAGCCCCAGCATTTT.

V and J are TRBV6-5 and TRBJ2-2; possible D gene TRBD2, 5 bases. V shed 6 bases and J shed 3 bases, with 11 bases lying between them. This CDR3 spans 14 amino acids. The V gene's germline CDR1 is MNHEY and CDR2 SVGAGI. CDR3 DNA: TGTGCCAGCAGGATCGGGATTTACACCGGGGAGCTGTTTTTT. Encoded protein: CASRIGIYTGELFF.

The chain employs TRBV2 and TRBJ2-3; the D is unclear. Germline V lookup: CDR1 SNHLY, CDR2 FYNNEI. The CDR3 sequence is 15 residues long. Deletions cut 3 bases from V and 2 bases from J, with 12 bases between. This CDR3 is CASSDSPLNTDTQYF. The CDR3, as DNA: TGTGCCAGCAGTGATTCCCCCCTAAACACAGATACGCAGTATTTT.

The V gene is TRBV7-9, the J gene TRBJ1-1, with D possibly TRBD1 on 5 matching bases. V shed 5 bases and J shed 5 bases, with 15 bases lying between them. CDR3 length equals 14 residues. CDR1 is SEHNR, CDR2 FQNEAQ, per germline (reference sequence). In DNA, the CDR3 is TGTGCCAGCAGCCCAATGGGGGAGGGGACTGAAGCTTTCTTT. It encodes CASSPMGEGTEAFF. The whole variable domain, filled in from reference TRBV7-9 and TRBJ1-1, reads DTGVSQNPRHKITKRGQNVTFRCDPISEHNRLYWYRQTLGQGPEFLTYFQNEAQLEKSRLLSDRFSAERPKGSFSTLEIQRTEQGDSAMYLCASSPMGEGTEAFFGQGTRLTVV.

V gene TRBV10-3 combines with J gene TRBJ1-2; 7 positions match TRBD1. Trimming cost V 10 bases and J 7 bases; bases outside gene matches: 9. Germline lookup yields CDR1 ENHRY and CDR2 SYGVKD. This CDR3 spans 12 amino acids. The CDR3 region is CASLGTVSGYTF. The CDR3 DNA reads TGTGCCAGCCTGGGGACAGTCTCTGGCTACACCTTC.

The chain has TRBV6-1 and TRBJ2-7, with TRBD1 matching 7 bases. This CDR3 has 17 residues. The trim removed 1 base at V and 2 bases at J, leaving 11 bases unmatched. CDR1 is MNHNS, CDR2 SASEGT, per germline. CDR3 residues: CASSEGSGGFLAYEQYF. CDR3 bases: TGTGCCAGCAGTGAAGGGTCAGGGGGTTTTTTAGCCTACGAGCAGTACTTC.

This clone has just one count. This chain links TRBV24-1 with TRBJ2-7, with 9 bases lining up with TRBD1. CDR1 is KGHDR, CDR2 SFDVKD, per germline. The CDR3 loop spans 15 amino acids. The V and J ends lost 4 bases and 3 bases, in that order; junction bases with no gene match: 6. The CDR3 nucleotides read TGTGCCACCAGTGAGGCCGGGACAGGGTTCTACGAGCAGTACTTC. Amino acid sequence: CATSEAGTGFYEQYF.

V and J are TRBV6-2 or TRBV6-3 and TRBJ1-1; D call uncertain. This CDR3 region has 13 residues. Germline assignment: CDR1 MNHEY and CDR2 SVGEGT. The ends were cut back, 2 bases at V and 8 bases at J, with 12 bases in the middle. CDR3: CASSYSPQTEAFF. Written as DNA, the CDR3 is TGTGCCAGCAGTTACAGCCCTCAAACCGAAGCTTTCTTT.

This clone appeared a single time. V is TRBV19 and J is TRBJ1-5, with unresolved D. V shed 2 bases and J shed 2 bases, with 13 bases lying between them. The CDR3 consists of 16 residues. Germline CDR1 LNHDA, CDR2 SQIVND (reference sequence). The CDR3 DNA sequence: TGTGCCAGTAGTATACGGGGTCCGTCGGGCAATCAGCCCCAGCATTTT. This gives the protein CASSIRGPSGNQPQHF. Looking up the rest from reference TRBV19 and TRBJ1-5 gives the full variable domain: DGGITQSPKYLFRKEGQNVTLSCEQNLNHDAMYWYRQDPGQGLRLIYYSQIVNDFQKGDIAEGYSVSREKKESFPLTVTSAQKNPTAFYLCASSIRGPSGNQPQHFGDGTRLSIL.

The chain is built from TRBV6-6 and TRBJ2-7; 8 nucleotides match TRBD1. Germline CDR1 MNHNY, CDR2 SVGAGI (reference sequence). CDR3 size: 14 residues. The junction had 3 bases not matched to a gene; V was cut back by 4 bases and J by 1 base. The chain's CDR3 is CASSSGQGSYEQYF. CDR3 bases: TGTGCCAGCAGTTCCGGACAGGGATCCTACGAGCAGTACTTC.

This sequence joins TRBV7-6 and TRBJ2-5; 10 bases map to TRBD2. Germline CDR1 and CDR2: SGHVS and FNYEAQ. There are 14 residues in the CDR3. V gave up 3 bases and J gave up 4 bases; unmatched junction bases: 2. The CDR3 DNA reads TGTGCCAGCAGCTTCTTAGCGGGGGGAGAGACCCAGTACTTC. This encodes CASSFLAGGETQYF.

CDR3 amino acids: CASLPRGREGRKAFF. In DNA, the CDR3 is TGTGCCAGTCTCCCAAGGGGCAGGGAAGGTCGCAAAGCTTTCTTT. This chain uses TRBV19 with TRBJ1-1; TRBD1 is a possible D gene (5 bases). Trimming left V 8 bases short and J 9 bases short, with 25 bases between. Looked up from germline, CDR1 is LNHDA and CDR2 is SQIVND (reference sequence). This CDR3 comprises 15 residues.

This chain connects TRBV7-9 to TRBJ1-3; a possible D gene is TRBD1 (6 bases). CDR3 length equals 15 residues. Germline CDR1 SEHNR, CDR2 FQNEAQ (reference sequence). The V and J ends lost 4 bases and 1 base respectively, with 11 bases between them. CDR3 coding DNA: TGTGCCAGCAGCTCACCCACAGGGTCTGGAAACACCATATATTTT. Translated, it gives CASSSPTGSGNTIYF. Full variable domain (rest looked up from reference TRBV7-9 and TRBJ1-3): DTGVSQNPRHKITKRGQNVTFRCDPISEHNRLYWYRQTLGQGPEFLTYFQNEAQLEKSRLLSDRFSAERPKGSFSTLEIQRTEQGDSAMYLCASSSPTGSGNTIYFGEGSWLTVV.

This chain uses TRBV6-5 with TRBJ1-6; no definite D call. V lost 6 bases and J lost 6, with 15 bases in between. Germline V gene lookup returns CDR1 MNHEY and CDR2 SVGAGI. The CDR3 covers 15 residues. Here the CDR3 reads CASRLYTEGNSPLHF. The DNA for the CDR3 is TGTGCCAGCAGACTCTACACGGAGGGTAATTCACCCCTCCACTTT.

The chain recombines TRBV29-1 with TRBJ1-1; D unresolved. Trimming removed 4 bases at V and 1 base at J, with 10 bases between. The CDR3 contains 13 residues. Germline V gene sequence: CDR1 SQVTM, CDR2 ANQGSEA. The CDR3 DNA sequence: TGCAGCGTTGTTGACATGAGGAACACTGAAGCTTTCTTT. Protein sequence: CSVVDMRNTEAFF.

This clone came up once. As DNA, the CDR3 is TGTGCCAGCAGCGCCTCCCGGACAGGGTTCGATGGCTACACCTTC. Translation: CASSASRTGFDGYTF. This chain joins TRBV28 and TRBJ1-2; 8 bases agree with TRBD1. Trimming at V came to 6 bases and at J to 6 bases, leaving 12 bases not matched to a gene. The CDR3 is 15 amino acids. Germline V CDR1 and CDR2: MDHEN, SYDVKM.

This sequence joins TRBV18 and TRBJ2-4; D gene ambiguous. Germline CDR1 reads KGHSH; CDR2 reads LQKENI. This CDR3 is 16 amino acids long. The ends were cut back, 0 bases at V and 0 bases at J, with 9 bases in the middle. For the CDR3, the DNA is TGTGCCAGCTCACCACCCTCCCAGATAGCCAAAAACATTCAGTACTTC. Translation gives CASSPPSQIAKNIQYF.

The chain combines TRBV5-1 with TRBJ1-2; D is possibly TRBD1 (5 bases). Trimming left V 0 bases short and J 6 bases short, with 9 bases between. The V gene's germline CDR1 is SGHRS and CDR2 YFSETQ. This CDR3 is built from 13 residues. The CDR3, as DNA: TGCGCCAGCAGCTTGGTGGGACTGGATGGCTACACCTTC. Amino acid sequence: CASSLVGLDGYTF.